Described below is a single TCR beta chain sequence and its context. These data originate in a study of cytomegalovirus exposure and HLA in healthy donors. V gave up 0 bases and J gave up 4 bases, with 10 bases separating them. The CDR3 has 15 residues. In germline, CDR1 is LNHDA, CDR2 SQIVND (reference sequence). The table came from immunoSEQ multiplex PCR; TCRdb's copy has only in-frame clones and leaves some out. The data show under 200,000 clones, roughly nine tenths seen once. The sequenced material came from PBMCs. The chain couples TRBV19 to TRBJ1-5, with D uncertain. This receptor was taken from a woman between 18 and 30 years old in good health and CMV-seropositive. CDR3 in amino acids: CASSIDAGGNQPQHF. CDR3 bases: TGTGCCAGTAGTATAGATGCGGGCGGGAATCAGCCCCAGCATTTT.